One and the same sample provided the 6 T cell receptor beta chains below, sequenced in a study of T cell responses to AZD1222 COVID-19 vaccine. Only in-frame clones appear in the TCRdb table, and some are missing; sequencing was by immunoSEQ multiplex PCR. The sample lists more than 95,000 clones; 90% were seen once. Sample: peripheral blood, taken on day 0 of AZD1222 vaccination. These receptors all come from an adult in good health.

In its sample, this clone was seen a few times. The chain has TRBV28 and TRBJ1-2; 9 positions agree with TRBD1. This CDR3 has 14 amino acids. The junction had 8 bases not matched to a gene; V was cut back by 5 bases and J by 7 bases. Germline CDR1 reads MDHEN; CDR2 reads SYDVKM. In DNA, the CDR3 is TGTGCCAGCAGTGGACCGGGACAGGGTTTTGGCTACACCTTC. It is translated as CASSGPGQGFGYTF.

CDR3 in amino acids: CASSPSGQGATGELFF. CDR3 coding DNA: TGTGCCAGCAGCCCCTCGGGACAGGGGGCTACCGGGGAGCTGTTTTTT. The gene calls are TRBV3-1 (or the pseudogene TRBV3-2) and TRBJ2-2, with 12 bases matching TRBD1. Germline CDR1 is LGHDT and CDR2 is YNNKEL (reference sequence). J was trimmed by 5 bases and V by 4 bases; bases with no gene match: 5. The CDR3 has 16 residues.

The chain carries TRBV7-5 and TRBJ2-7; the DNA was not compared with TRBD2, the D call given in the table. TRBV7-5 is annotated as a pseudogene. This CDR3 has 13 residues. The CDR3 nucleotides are TGTGCCAGAAGCTCGGTTATCTCCTACGAGCAGTACTTC. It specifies CARSSVISYEQYF.

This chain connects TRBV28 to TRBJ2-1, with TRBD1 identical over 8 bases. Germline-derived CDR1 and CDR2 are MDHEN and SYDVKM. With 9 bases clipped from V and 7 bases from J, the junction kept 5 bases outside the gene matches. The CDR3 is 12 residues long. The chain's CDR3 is CASGTGRNEQFF. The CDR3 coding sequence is TGTGCCAGTGGGACAGGCCGGAATGAGCAGTTCTTC.

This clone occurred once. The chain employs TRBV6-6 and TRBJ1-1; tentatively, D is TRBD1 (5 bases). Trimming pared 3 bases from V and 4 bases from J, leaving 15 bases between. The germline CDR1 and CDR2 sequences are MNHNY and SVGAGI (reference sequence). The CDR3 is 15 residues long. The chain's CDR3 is CASSYSGAGGTEAFF. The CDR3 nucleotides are TGTGCCAGCAGTTATTCCGGGGCTGGAGGCACTGAAGCTTTCTTT.

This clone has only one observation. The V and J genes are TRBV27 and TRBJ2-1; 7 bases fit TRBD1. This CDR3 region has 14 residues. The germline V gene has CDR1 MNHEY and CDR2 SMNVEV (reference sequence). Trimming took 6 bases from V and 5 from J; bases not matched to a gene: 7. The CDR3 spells CASRGTVANNEQFF. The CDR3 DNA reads TGTGCCAGCAGGGGGACAGTAGCAAACAATGAGCAGTTCTTC.